The clone carrying this T cell receptor (beta chain) was seen a handful of times. TCRdb passed the RT-PCR reads through MiXCR, listing each CDR3 protein once. The sample shows approximately 720,000 distinct CDR3 sequences, around 14% of them seen only once. The CDR3 consists of 14 residues. In germline, CDR1 is DFQATT, CDR2 SNEGSKA (reference sequence). J was trimmed by 2 bases and V by 4 bases; bases with no gene match: 7. J is TRBJ1-2 and V is TRBV20-1; 7 nucleotides line up with TRBD1. Sequences were obtained from memory CD4+ T cells from blood. The source of this sequence is a female donor in good health, serving as a healthy control. This CDR3 reads CSAIGVRGNYGYTF. In DNA form, the CDR3 reads TGCAGTGCTATCGGGGTCAGGGGGAACTATGGCTACACCTTC.